The sequence of this T cell receptor beta chain was determined in a study of response to subunit inactivated influenza vaccine. CDR3 size: 13 residues. V lost 3 bases and J lost 0, with 8 bases in between. The germline V gene encodes CDR1 SQVTM and CDR2 ANQGSEA. This clonotype was counted at least ten times. MiXCR was run by TCRdb on the RT-PCR reads, yielding one entry per CDR3 protein. The sample has 500,000 to 700,000 distinct CDR3 sequences, around 21% seen once. Another study also made use of these data, one on T cells expressing NK-cell markers. From that paper: With UMIs, 5'RACE template switching was used to make TCR beta cDNA. Sorted CD3+CD56+NKG2C+, CD3+CD56+NKG2C- and CD3+CD56-NKG2C+ T cells provided the TCR beta repertoires. Researchers report these clonotypes also headed the CD3+CD56-NKG2C+ fraction in a handful of donors.

The clonotype comes from a man aged 50-60 years who received an inactivated influenza vaccine. The rearrangement joins TRBV29-1 to TRBJ1-1; no clear D gene. Sequences were derived from CD4+ T cells sorted from PBMCs, sampled roughly 12 days after vaccination. The CDR3 loop reads CSVERRLNTEAFF. The CDR3 nucleotides are TGCAGCGTTGAGCGAAGGTTGAACACTGAAGCTTTCTTT.